This passage covers 27 T cell receptor beta chains from one sample sequenced in a study of cytotoxic CD8 clonotypes in ibrutinib-treated CLL. Data came from immunoSEQ multiplex PCR; TCRdb stores just in-frame clones and leaves some out. The profile shows fewer than 400,000 clones, 67% of them singletons. Source: PBMCs, taken after 36 months of ibrutinib treatment. Every receptor here comes from a human donor with chronic lymphocytic leukemia.

This sequence joins TRBV7-2 and TRBJ2-3, with D perhaps matching TRBD1 (6 bases). The V end was cut by 5 bases, the J end by 4 bases, with 22 bases between. The CDR3 loop spans 17 amino acids. CDR1 SGHTA and CDR2 FQGNSA come from the germline V gene. The CDR3 region is CASSTRRASDRPDTQYF. In DNA, the CDR3 is TGTGCCAGCAGCACTAGGCGGGCCTCGGACAGACCAGATACGCAGTATTTT.

The chain is built from TRBV27 and TRBJ2-1, with D possibly being TRBD1 (5 bases). The germline V and J ends were trimmed by 5 bases and 10 bases, with 9 bases remaining between them. Germline assignment: CDR1 MNHEY and CDR2 SMNVEV (reference sequence). This CDR3 is 11 amino acids long. As DNA, the CDR3 is TGTGCCAGCAGTAAGCGACAGGAGCAGTTCTTC. This gives the protein CASSKRQEQFF.

The chain carries TRBV19 and TRBJ2-7; TRBD2 matches at 10 bases. From germline, CDR1 is LNHDA and CDR2 SQIVND (reference sequence). The CDR3 is 16 residues long. Trimming at V came to 3 bases and at J to 2 bases, leaving 7 bases not matched to a gene. CDR3 bases: TGTGCCAGTAGTATGGTTCGACTAGCGGGCACCTACGAGCAGTACTTC. It is translated as CASSMVRLAGTYEQYF.

V gene TRBV5-1 combines with J gene TRBJ1-2; D is possibly TRBD1 (5 bases). The CDR3 extends over 13 amino acids. Trimming shortened V by 4 bases and J by 7 bases, and 14 bases separated the two germline ends. Germline V gene sequence: CDR1 SGHRS, CDR2 YFSETQ. CDR3: CASSQGVQVGYTF. The CDR3 DNA follows: TGCGCCAGCAGCCAAGGGGTACAGGTTGGCTACACCTTC.

This chain uses TRBV6-5 with TRBJ1-1; 8 nucleotides align to TRBD1. The CDR3 is 13 residues long. Germline values: CDR1 MNHEY, CDR2 SVGAGI. J gave up 8 bases and V 3 bases, and 5 bases lay outside the gene matches. The CDR3 loop is CASSYGTGNEAFF. The CDR3 DNA reads as TGTGCCAGCAGTTATGGGACAGGCAACGAAGCTTTCTTT.

This clone was observed a handful of times. The V call is TRBV5-1, the J call TRBJ2-2; D unresolved. V lost 1 base, J lost 0 bases, and 4 bases lay in between. In germline, CDR1 is SGHRS, CDR2 YFSETQ. The CDR3 totals 14 residues. The CDR3 DNA reads as TGCGCCAGCAGCTTGATTGCGAACACCGGGGAGCTGTTTTTT. Translation: CASSLIANTGELFF.

The V and J genes are TRBV7-3 and TRBJ1-3, with D possibly TRBD1 on 6 matching bases. V was cut by 5 bases and J by 1 base, with 12 bases left in between. Per the germline V gene, CDR1 is SGHTA and CDR2 is FQGTGA. The length of the CDR3 is 15 residues. DNA of the CDR3: TGTGCCAGCAGCGTGGAGGACAGTTCTGGAAACACCATATATTTT. Its translation is CASSVEDSSGNTIYF.

In this sample, this clone turned up once. This rearrangement joins TRBV5-1 to TRBJ2-7; TRBD1 might be the D (5 bases). CDR1 is SGHRS and CDR2 is YFSETQ in the germline V gene. CDR3 length: 15 amino acids. V dropped 0 bases and J dropped 2 bases, with 12 bases sitting between them. The CDR3 region is CASSLGGGSPYEQYF. The CDR3 bases are TGCGCCAGCAGCTTGGGGGGCGGTTCCCCCTACGAGCAGTACTTC.

The chain is built from TRBV29-1 and TRBJ1-2, with 7 positions matching TRBD1. CDR1 and CDR2 from the germline V gene are SQVTM and ANQGSEA. The V gene end was trimmed by 7 bases and the J gene end by 2 bases; junction bases not matched to a gene: 10. This CDR3 region has 14 residues. CDR3 protein: CSAIQGKGNYGYTF. The CDR3 coding sequence is TGCAGCGCGATACAGGGGAAGGGCAACTATGGCTACACCTTC.

This sequence joins TRBV29-1 and TRBJ1-2, with TRBD1 matching 10 bases. This CDR3 comprises 13 residues. Germline-derived CDR1 and CDR2 are SQVTM and ANQGSEA. The V segment lost 6 bases and the J segment 6 bases; nucleotides outside the gene matches: 7. CDR3 amino acids: CSVGTGVVHGYTF. CDR3 DNA sequence: TGCAGCGTGGGGACAGGGGTTGTACATGGCTACACCTTC.

This clone has more than one count but fewer than ten. V usage is TRBV28 and J usage is TRBJ1-5, with D unresolved. CDR1 is MDHEN, CDR2 SYDVKM, per germline. Trimming removed 6 bases from V and 3 bases from J, with 15 bases in between. The CDR3 loop spans 15 amino acids. The CDR3: CASSPQRVDNQPQHF. The CDR3, as DNA: TGTGCCAGCAGCCCGCAGAGGGTTGACAATCAGCCCCAGCATTTT.

The table lists this clone with a few counts. The chain recombines TRBV7-6 with TRBJ2-7; TRBD1 matches 8 bases. After removal of 5 bases from V and 1 base from J, the junction contained 4 bases not matched to a gene. CDR1 SGHVS and CDR2 FNYEAQ come from the germline V gene. CDR3 length: 14 amino acids. The DNA for the CDR3 is TGTGCCAGCAGCGCCGGGACAGGATCCTACGAGCAGTACTTC. The encoded protein is CASSAGTGSYEQYF. The full variable domain, its missing parts supplied by reference TRBV7-6 and TRBJ2-7, is GAGVSQSPRYKVTKRGQDVALRCDPISGHVSLYWYRQALGQGPEFLTYFNYEAQQDKSGLPNDRFSAERPEGSISTLTIQRTEQRDSAMYRCASSAGTGSYEQYFGPGTRLTVT.

The J gene is TRBJ1-5, the V gene TRBV19; D not resolved. Trimming cost V 5 bases and J 1 base, with 6 bases left between them. Per the germline V gene, CDR1 is LNHDA and CDR2 is SQIVND (reference sequence). This CDR3 is 13 amino acids long. The CDR3 DNA reads as TGTGCCAGTAGTTTAGGGAGCAATCAGCCCCAGCATTTT. This sequence encodes CASSLGSNQPQHF.

The CDR3 DNA follows: TGTGCCACGCGGGACGGAGTGGACGAGCAGTACTTC. Protein product: CATRDGVDEQYF. This sequence joins TRBV27 and TRBJ2-7; maybe TRBD2 (6 bases). V was pared by 10 bases and J by 5 bases, with 15 bases between. CDR1 and CDR2 (germline): MNHEY, SMNVEV (reference sequence). The CDR3 has 12 amino acids.

The chain carries TRBV13 and TRBJ1-2; maybe TRBD1 (6 bases). This CDR3 has 13 residues. V gave up 5 bases and J gave up 5 bases, with 12 bases separating them. Looked up from germline, CDR1 is PRHDT and CDR2 is FYEKMQ (reference sequence). The CDR3 DNA reads TGTGCCAGCAGCCGAGGTCAGGGGTATGGCTACACCTTC. Residues: CASSRGQGYGYTF.

This clone appeared a few times. The V gene is TRBV19, the J gene TRBJ2-7; D may be TRBD2 (5 bases). Germline loops: CDR1 LNHDA, CDR2 SQIVND (reference sequence). Deletions cut 5 bases from V and 3 bases from J, with 11 bases between. The CDR3 has 13 amino acids. The CDR3 region is CASSYGLYYEQYF. The CDR3 nucleotides read TGTGCCAGTAGTTACGGACTCTACTACGAGCAGTACTTC.

Written as DNA, the CDR3 is TGCGCCAGCACCCCCGAGACAGGCCCCTTTGGTGCGGAGACCCAGTACTTC. It is translated as CASTPETGPFGAETQYF. This chain connects TRBV5-1 to TRBJ2-5; tentatively, D is TRBD1 (6 bases). Germline lookup yields CDR1 SGHRS and CDR2 YFSETQ. V was clipped by 6 bases and J by 5 bases, with 26 bases between them. CDR3 size: 17 residues.

The V call is TRBV10-3, the J call TRBJ1-4, with TRBD1 matching 7 bases. Germline loops: CDR1 ENHRY, CDR2 SYGVKD. V trimming: 4 bases; J trimming: 5 bases; junction bases outside the gene matches: 7. The CDR3 contains 15 residues. The CDR3 here is CAISVEGTDNEKLFF. CDR3 coding DNA: TGTGCCATCAGTGTTGAAGGGACAGACAATGAAAAACTGTTTTTT.

V gene TRBV27 combines with J gene TRBJ1-1; 9 bases fit TRBD1. The length of the CDR3 is 11 residues. The V gene's germline CDR1 is MNHEY and CDR2 SMNVEV (reference sequence). V lost 6 bases, J lost 11 bases, and 4 bases stayed unmatched. CDR3 residues: CASSRGQGAFF. The CDR3 DNA sequence: TGTGCCAGCAGCCGCGGACAGGGGGCTTTCTTT.

The rearrangement uses TRBV5-1 and TRBJ2-3, with 12 bases fitting TRBD2. The germline CDR1 and CDR2 sequences are SGHRS and YFSETQ. The CDR3 sequence is 18 residues long. Trimming cost V 2 bases and J 4 bases; bases outside gene matches: 11. The CDR3 nucleotides read TGCGCCAGCAGCTTCCTAGGACTAGCGGGGAGCGGGCCAGATACGCAGTATTTT. Translation: CASSFLGLAGSGPDTQYF. Variable domain in full (rest from reference TRBV5-1 and TRBJ2-3): KAGVTQTPRYLIKTRGQQVTLSCSPISGHRSVSWYQQTPGQGLQFLFEYFSETQRNKGNFPGRFSGRQFSNSRSEMNVSTLELGDSALYLCASSFLGLAGSGPDTQYFGPGTRLTVL.

This clone occurred a few times. This chain joins TRBV28 and TRBJ2-5, with D perhaps TRBD1 (6 bases). There are 16 residues in the CDR3. V was trimmed by 4 bases and J by 4 bases, leaving 19 bases between them. From germline, CDR1 is MDHEN and CDR2 SYDVKM. DNA for the CDR3: TGTGCCAGCAGTTCACCCCTGATGGGGGCGGTAGAGACCCAGTACTTC. Its translation is CASSSPLMGAVETQYF.

This chain links TRBV29-1 with TRBJ1-1; D not certain. V lost 5 bases and J 6 bases, leaving 16 bases between the germline ends. The CDR3 runs to 13 residues. Germline CDR1 is SQVTM and CDR2 is ANQGSEA. The CDR3 is CSVTSPESPEAFF. CDR3 DNA sequence: TGCAGCGTTACCAGCCCCGAGTCCCCTGAAGCTTTCTTT. Looking up the rest from reference TRBV29-1 and TRBJ1-1 gives the full variable domain: SAVISQKPSRDICQRGTSLTIQCQVDSQVTMMFWYRQQPGQSLTLIATANQGSEATYESGFVIDKFPISRPNLTFSTLTVSNMSPEDSSIYLCSVTSPESPEAFFGQGTRLTVV.

The table lists this clone with a few counts. The V and J genes are TRBV5-1 and TRBJ1-1; TRBD1 agrees at 8 bases. This CDR3 has 15 amino acids. Germline V gene sequence: CDR1 SGHRS, CDR2 YFSETQ. Trimming at V came to 1 base and at J to 3 bases, leaving 5 bases not matched to a gene. The CDR3, as DNA: TGCGCCAGCAGCTTGTTTACAGGGGGGGACACTGAAGCTTTCTTT. Protein: CASSLFTGGDTEAFF.

The chain links TRBV11-3 to TRBJ2-1; D gene ambiguous. The CDR3 totals 13 residues. CDR1 SGHNT and CDR2 YENEEA come from the germline V gene. V was cut by 5 bases and J by 15 bases, with 20 bases left in between. The CDR3 bases are TGTGCCAGCAGCCGATCTATTCGAAGTAAATCGTTCTTC. Protein product: CASSRSIRSKSFF.

The V gene is TRBV2, the J gene TRBJ2-6, with D perhaps matching TRBD2 (5 bases). This CDR3 is 16 amino acids long. Germline V CDR1 and CDR2: SNHLY, FYNNEI. The V end was cut by 3 bases, the J end by 0 bases, with 9 bases between. The CDR3 nucleotides read TGTGCCAGCAGTGAGCGGGTTTTCTCTGGGGCCAACGTCCTGACTTTC. This gives the protein CASSERVFSGANVLTF.

This sequence joins TRBV6-5 and TRBJ2-7, with D perhaps matching TRBD1 (5 bases). Germline values: CDR1 MNHEY, CDR2 SVGAGI. V was trimmed by 0 bases and J by 3 bases, leaving 15 bases between them. The CDR3 extends over 16 amino acids. The CDR3 sequence is CASSYSWGGPLYEQYF. In DNA, the CDR3 is TGTGCCAGCAGTTACTCGTGGGGCGGTCCCCTCTACGAGCAGTACTTC.

This chain connects TRBV7-2 to TRBJ2-7; D possibly corresponds to TRBD1 (5 bases). Germline V gene lookup returns CDR1 SGHTA and CDR2 FQGNSA. Trimming pared 5 bases from V and 2 bases from J, leaving 13 bases between. The CDR3 contains 14 residues. CDR3 sequence (DNA): TGTGCCAGCAGCCCGCGACAGAATACCTACGAGCAGTACTTC. It is translated as CASSPRQNTYEQYF.